The rows below give T cell receptor beta chains drawn from one sample of a study of blood T cell repertoires in COVID-19. Repertoires were generated with immunoSEQ multiplex PCR, while TCRdb's copy carries only in-frame clones and drops some. The top ten hold 1.7% of the sample, which has roughly 290,000 clones, nearly 90% seen once. Sequences were obtained from PBMCs or T cells enriched from blood (not recorded which). These receptors were taken from a woman aged 18-29 years with acute COVID-19. Both conserved end residues are part of each CDR3. Each record gives: V gene, CDR3 length, J gene, CDR3 protein.

>TRBV7-9|13|TRBJ2-7
CASSLASGAHWYF
>TRBV27|13|TRBJ1-2
CASSLSTGYGYTF
>TRBV3-1/TRBV3-2|15|TRBJ2-2
CASSQGRLVGGELFF
>TRBV18|14|TRBJ1-3
CASSPTRQGNTIYF
>TRBV10-1|14|TRBJ2-1
CASSELAGGNEQFF
>TRBV6-5|12|TRBJ2-7
CASRGGSYEQYF
>TRBV14|15|TRBJ2-5
CASSQRQSSAETQYF
>TRBV5-5|14|TRBJ1-5
CASSALRENQPQHF
>TRBV5-1|16|TRBJ2-2
CASSFGDRGHAGELFF
>TRBV10-3|15|TRBJ2-7
CAISEGTSGTYEQYF
>TRBV10-1|16|TRBJ2-3
CASSDSLVAGTDTQYF
>TRBV30|14|TRBJ1-1
CAWSMTGGVTEAFF
>TRBV7-6|15|TRBJ2-2
CASSLSLVGGGELFF
>TRBV7-2|12|TRBJ1-5
CASSSGNQPQHF
>TRBV2|13|TRBJ1-6
CASRSTGVSPLHF
>TRBV6-2/TRBV6-3|16|TRBJ2-7
CASSYSRHRGAYEQYF
>TRBV21-1|19|TRBJ2-7
CASIKQPQKGLAFSYEQYF
>TRBV7-9|13|TRBJ1-2
CASSHGSNYGYTF
>TRBV6-5|15|TRBJ2-3
CASSYGTSGRYTQYF
>TRBV7-8|16|TRBJ2-3
CASSPLSPRRTDTQYF
>TRBV27|15|TRBJ2-1
CASSNGLAEYNEQFF
>TRBV7-8|15|TRBJ2-7
CASCGVAGGPYEQYF
>TRBV12-3/TRBV12-4|13|TRBJ2-1
CASSLLTGGEQFF
>TRBV5-4|12|TRBJ2-7
CASSLGAYEQYF
>TRBV10-3|14|TRBJ2-4
CAISESGQGVIQYF
>TRBV10-3|20|TRBJ1-1
CAISAGSGTYTGKRWTEAFF
>TRBV7-9|15|TRBJ2-3
CASSLEERDTDTQYF
>TRBV5-5|15|TRBJ2-5
CASSLTSGARETQYF
>TRBV29-1|15|TRBJ2-1
CSVDRGQRAYNEQFF
>TRBV20-1|14|TRBJ1-6
CSASRGQGGYPFHF
>TRBV4-2|16|TRBJ2-5
CASSQEGTSSQETQYF
>TRBV7-2|13|TRBJ2-7
CASSLETPYEQYF
>TRBV7-6|16|TRBJ2-3
CASSLSPFPSTDTQYF
>TRBV11-2|13|TRBJ1-5
CASSLDRAQPQHF
>TRBV9|15|TRBJ2-3
CASSVRQGSPDTQYF
>TRBV9|20|TRBJ2-6
CASSPRTSGSPRSGANVLTF
>TRBV7-9|14|TRBJ2-7
CASSDGQGPYEQYF
>TRBV5-1|14|TRBJ2-1
CASSLNTNNNEQFF
>TRBV30|14|TRBJ1-5
CAWSQGAGNQPQHF
>TRBV7-6|16|TRBJ2-6
CASSPVPQGKGNVLTF
>TRBV25-1|16|TRBJ1-5
CASSGPGVVGNQPQHF
>TRBV27|14|TRBJ1-1
CASSLMATTGEAFF
>TRBV12-3/TRBV12-4|13|TRBJ2-5
CASSLTTGETQYF
>TRBV7-6|18|TRBJ2-3
CASSQFRDRKSSTDTQYF